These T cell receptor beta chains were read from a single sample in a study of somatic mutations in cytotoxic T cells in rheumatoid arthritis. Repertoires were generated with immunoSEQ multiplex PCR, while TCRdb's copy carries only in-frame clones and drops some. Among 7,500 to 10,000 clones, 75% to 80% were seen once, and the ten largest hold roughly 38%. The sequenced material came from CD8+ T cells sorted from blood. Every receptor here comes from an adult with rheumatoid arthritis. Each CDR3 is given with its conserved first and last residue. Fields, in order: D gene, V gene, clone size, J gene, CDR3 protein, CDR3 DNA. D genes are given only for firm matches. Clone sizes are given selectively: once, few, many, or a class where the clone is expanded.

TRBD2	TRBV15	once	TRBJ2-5	CATTKRGNRTQYF	TGTGCCACCACAAAGCGGGGGAACAGGACCCAGTACTTC
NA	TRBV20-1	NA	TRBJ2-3	CSAYYTDTQYF	TGCAGTGCTTACTACACAGATACGCAGTATTTT
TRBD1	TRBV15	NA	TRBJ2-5	CATSTRGTGWETQYF	TGTGCCACCAGCACCAGAGGGACAGGGTGGGAGACCCAGTACTTC
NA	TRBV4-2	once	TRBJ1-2	CASSQDQTAANYGYTF	TGTGCCAGCAGCCAAGACCAGACAGCAGCTAACTATGGCTACACCTTC
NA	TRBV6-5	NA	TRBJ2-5	CASSYGAGVETQYF	TGTGCCAGCAGTTACGGGGCAGGGGTAGAGACCCAGTACTTC
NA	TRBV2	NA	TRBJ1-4	CASSDPRDQEKLFF	TGTGCCAGCAGTGACCCCAGGGATCAAGAAAAACTGTTTTTT
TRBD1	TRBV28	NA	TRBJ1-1	CASSKRDRGRLTEAFF	TGTGCCAGCAGTAAGAGGGACAGGGGGCGACTCACTGAAGCTTTCTTT
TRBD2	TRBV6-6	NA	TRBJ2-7	CASSLLAGGGFYEQYF	TGTGCCAGCAGTTTACTTGCGGGGGGCGGATTCTACGAGCAGTACTTC
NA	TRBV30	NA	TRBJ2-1	CAFGETLYNEQFF	TGTGCTTTCGGGGAGACGCTATACAATGAGCAGTTCTTC
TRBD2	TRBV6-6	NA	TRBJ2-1	CASSPGLAGYNEQFF	TGTGCCAGCAGCCCCGGACTAGCGGGATACAATGAGCAGTTCTTC
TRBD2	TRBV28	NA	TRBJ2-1	CASSSVTSGERYNEQFF	TGTGCCAGCAGTTCGGTGACTAGCGGGGAACGATACAATGAGCAGTTCTTC
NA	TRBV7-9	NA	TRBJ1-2	CASSLAMNGYTF	TGTGCCAGCAGCTTAGCGATGAATGGCTACACCTTC
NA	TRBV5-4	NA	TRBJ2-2	CASSLGGGRAGELFF	TGTGCCAGCAGCTTAGGTGGAGGACGGGCCGGGGAGCTGTTTTTT
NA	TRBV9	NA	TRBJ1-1	CASSPMNTEAFF	TGTGCCAGCAGCCCTATGAACACTGAAGCTTTCTTT
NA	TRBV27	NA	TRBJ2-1	CASSSARGGSSYNEQFF	TGTGCCAGCAGCTCAGCCCGAGGAGGGAGCTCCTACAATGAGCAGTTCTTC
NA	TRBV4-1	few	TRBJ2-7	CASSPRASYEQYF	TGCGCCAGCAGCCCGAGGGCCTCCTACGAGCAGTACTTC
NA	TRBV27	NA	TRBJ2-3	CASSLAGYTDTQYF	TGTGCCAGCAGTTTAGCAGGTTACACAGATACGCAGTATTTT
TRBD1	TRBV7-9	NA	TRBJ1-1	CASSLTQGAEAFF	TGTGCCAGCAGCTTAACCCAGGGGGCTGAAGCTTTCTTT
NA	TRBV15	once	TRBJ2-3	CATSGRDTLTDTQYF	TGTGCCACCAGCGGCCGGGACACTCTCACAGATACGCAGTATTTT
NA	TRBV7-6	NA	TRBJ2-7	CASSHQSRPFYEQYF	TGTGCCAGCAGCCACCAGAGCAGGCCTTTCTACGAGCAGTACTTC
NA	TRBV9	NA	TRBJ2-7	CASSANLGDPSREQYF	TGTGCCAGCAGCGCAAACCTGGGCGATCCCTCCCGCGAGCAGTACTTC
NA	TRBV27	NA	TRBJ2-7	CASSSQGSYEQYF	TGTGCCAGCAGTTCCCAGGGTTCGTACGAGCAGTACTTC
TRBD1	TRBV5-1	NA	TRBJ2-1	CASSGTVVRDRGERQFF	TGCGCCAGCAGCGGAACGGTGGTTCGGGACAGGGGGGAAAGGCAGTTCTTC
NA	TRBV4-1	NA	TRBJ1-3	CASSQAVGSGNTIYF	TGCGCCAGCAGCCAGGCGGTTGGCTCTGGAAACACCATATATTTT
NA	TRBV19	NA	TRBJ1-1	CASSPVPGQDHTEAFF	TGTGCCAGTTCTCCCGTGCCAGGGCAAGACCACACTGAAGCTTTCTTT
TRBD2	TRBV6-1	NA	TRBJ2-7	CASSEPLAGEYEQYF	TGTGCCAGCAGTGAACCCCTAGCGGGAGAGTACGAGCAGTACTTC
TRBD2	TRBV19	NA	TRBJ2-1	CASRQGLAGENEQFF	TGTGCCAGTAGACAGGGACTAGCGGGAGAGAATGAGCAGTTCTTC
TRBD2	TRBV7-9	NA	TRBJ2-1	CASRTGLGHNEQFF	TGTGCCAGCAGAACGGGACTAGGACACAATGAGCAGTTCTTC
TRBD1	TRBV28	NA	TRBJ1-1	CASSFRGPSNTEAFF	TGTGCCAGCAGTTTCAGGGGGCCATCGAACACTGAAGCTTTCTTT
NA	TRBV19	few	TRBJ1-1	CASRFEGTEAFF	TGTGCCAGTAGGTTCGAAGGCACTGAAGCTTTCTTT
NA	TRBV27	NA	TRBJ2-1	CASSLWPSETTNNEQFF	TGTGCCAGCAGTTTATGGCCTAGCGAGACGACGAACAATGAGCAGTTCTTC
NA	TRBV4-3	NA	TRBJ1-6	CASSQDGTHSPLHF	TGCGCCAGCAGCCAAGACGGGACACATTCACCCCTCCACTTT
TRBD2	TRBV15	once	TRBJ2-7	CATSRDFLAGTYEQYF	TGTGCCACCAGCAGAGATTTCCTAGCGGGGACCTACGAGCAGTACTTC
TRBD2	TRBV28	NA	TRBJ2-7	CASTQSGRAYEQYF	TGTGCCAGTACTCAGAGCGGGAGGGCCTACGAGCAGTACTTC
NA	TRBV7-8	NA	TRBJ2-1	CASSLGSNEQFF	TGTGCCAGCAGCTTAGGGAGCAATGAGCAGTTCTTC
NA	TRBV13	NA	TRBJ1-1	CASSSAGDREAFF	TGTGCCAGCAGCTCAGCGGGTGACAGGGAAGCTTTCTTT
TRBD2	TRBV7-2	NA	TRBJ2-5	CASSLAGGGKETQYF	TGTGCCAGCAGCTTAGCGGGCGGGGGGAAAGAGACCCAGTACTTC
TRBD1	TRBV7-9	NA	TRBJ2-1	CASSLPWDRGWDEQFF	TGTGCCAGCAGCTTACCATGGGACAGGGGCTGGGATGAGCAGTTCTTC
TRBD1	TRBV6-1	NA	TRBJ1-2	CASSEAFTGGGYTF	TGTGCCAGCAGTGAAGCTTTCACAGGGGGAGGCTACACCTTC
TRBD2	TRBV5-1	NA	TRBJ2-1	CASSLADSSTSGGLRSSYNEQFF	TGCGCCAGCAGCTTGGCGGACAGCTCGACTAGCGGGGGACTTCGTAGCTCCTACAATGAGCAGTTCTTC
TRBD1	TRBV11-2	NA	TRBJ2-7	CASSPSTGGSEQYF	TGTGCCAGCAGCCCATCAACAGGGGGCTCCGAGCAGTACTTC
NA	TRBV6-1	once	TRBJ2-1	CASSETEVSYPINEQFF	TGTGCCAGCAGTGAAACCGAAGTTTCCTACCCCATCAATGAGCAGTTCTTC
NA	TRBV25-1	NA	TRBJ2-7	CASSDPRGVSYEQYF	TGTGCCAGCAGTGATCCCAGGGGGGTGTCCTACGAGCAGTACTTC
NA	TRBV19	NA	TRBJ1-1	CASTVGMGAFF	TGTGCCAGTACTGTCGGGATGGGAGCTTTCTTT
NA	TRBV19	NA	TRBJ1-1	CASSNRDTNTEAFF	TGTGCCAGTAGTAACCGGGACACGAACACTGAAGCTTTCTTT
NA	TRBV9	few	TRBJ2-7	CASSVATSSEQYF	TGTGCCAGCAGCGTAGCGACCTCTAGCGAGCAGTACTTC
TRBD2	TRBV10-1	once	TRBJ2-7	CASSESTLAGGTYEQYF	TGCGCCAGCAGTGAGTCGACCCTAGCGGGAGGTACCTACGAGCAGTACTTC
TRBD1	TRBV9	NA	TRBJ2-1	CASSVVGTGDNEQFF	TGTGCCAGCAGCGTAGTTGGGACAGGGGACAATGAGCAGTTCTTC
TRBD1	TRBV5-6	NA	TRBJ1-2	CASSLGWTGYNYGYTF	TGTGCCAGCAGCTTGGGCTGGACAGGGTATAACTATGGCTACACCTTC
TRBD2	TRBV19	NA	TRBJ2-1	CASSIFGREVGNEQFF	TGTGCCAGTAGTATATTTGGGCGGGAGGTCGGCAATGAGCAGTTCTTC
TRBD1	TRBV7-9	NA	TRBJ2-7	CASSSRILLRDSRGEQYF	TGTGCCAGCAGCTCCCGTATTTTACTCCGGGACAGTCGTGGCGAGCAGTACTTC